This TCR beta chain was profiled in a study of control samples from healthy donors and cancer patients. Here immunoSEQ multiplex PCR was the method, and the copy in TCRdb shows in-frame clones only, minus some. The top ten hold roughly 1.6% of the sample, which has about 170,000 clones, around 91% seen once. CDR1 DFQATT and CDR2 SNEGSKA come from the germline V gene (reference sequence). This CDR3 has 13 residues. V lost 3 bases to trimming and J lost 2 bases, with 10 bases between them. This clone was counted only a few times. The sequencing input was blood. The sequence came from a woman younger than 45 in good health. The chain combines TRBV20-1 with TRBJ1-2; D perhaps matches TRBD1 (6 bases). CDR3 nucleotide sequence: TGCAGTGCTAGTCCCGACAGGAACTATGGCTACACCTTC. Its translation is CSASPDRNYGYTF.